The text below deals with one TCR beta chain. Its target is unknown. This sample was taken from a study of cytomegalovirus exposure and HLA in healthy donors. Study-level points and caveats: Further analysis, carried out later, found HLA-associated TCR beta chains more clonally expanded than equally common other chains. Accurate prediction of HLA-A and HLA-B alleles (for most subjects) was reportedly achieved from TCR beta sequences. Sequencing likely produced, as an artifact, a cluster of highly shared sequence variants. Sequencing depth roughly uniform across donors was assumed in presence/absence analyses.

The PCR made use of 60 Vbeta and 13 Jbeta primers. Clones were sequenced by immunoSEQ multiplex PCR, and TCRdb holds only the in-frame ones, with some missing. The profile shows some 150,000 clones, over 70% of them singletons. Per the germline V gene, CDR1 is SGDLS and CDR2 is YYNGEE. The J segment lost 6 bases and the V segment lost 4 bases, leaving 6 bases of the junction unmatched. This CDR3 comprises 14 residues. Sequencing was carried out using PBMCs. J is TRBJ2-7 and V is TRBV9, with 11 bases that match TRBD1. The TCR was taken from a man aged 25-45 years in good health and CMV-seronegative. The CDR3 coding sequence is TGTGCCAGCAGCCCGGGGACAGGGGGATTCGAGCAGTACTTC. Translation gives CASSPGTGGFEQYF.